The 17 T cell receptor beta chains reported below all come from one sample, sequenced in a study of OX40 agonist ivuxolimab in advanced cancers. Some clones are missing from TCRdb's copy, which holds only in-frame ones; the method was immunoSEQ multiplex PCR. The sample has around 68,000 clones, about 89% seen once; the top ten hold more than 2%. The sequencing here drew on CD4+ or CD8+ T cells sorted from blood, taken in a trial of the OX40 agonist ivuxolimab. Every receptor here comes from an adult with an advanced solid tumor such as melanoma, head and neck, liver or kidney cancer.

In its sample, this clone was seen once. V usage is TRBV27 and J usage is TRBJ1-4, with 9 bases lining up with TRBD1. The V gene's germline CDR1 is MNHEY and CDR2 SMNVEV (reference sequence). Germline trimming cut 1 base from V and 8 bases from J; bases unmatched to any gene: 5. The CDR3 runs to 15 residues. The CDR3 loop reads CASSLWGQGGEKLFF. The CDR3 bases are TGTGCCAGCAGTTTATGGGGACAGGGTGGCGAAAAACTGTTTTTT.

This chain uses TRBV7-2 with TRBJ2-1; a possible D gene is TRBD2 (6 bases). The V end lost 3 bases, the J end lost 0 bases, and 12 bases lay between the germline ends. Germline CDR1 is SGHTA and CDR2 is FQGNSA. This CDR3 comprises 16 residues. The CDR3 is CASSLNSGVSYNEQFF. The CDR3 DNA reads TGTGCCAGCAGCTTGAATTCGGGGGTCTCCTACAATGAGCAGTTCTTC. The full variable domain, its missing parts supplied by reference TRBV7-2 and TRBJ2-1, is GAGVSQSPSNKVTEKGKDVELRCDPISGHTALYWYRQSLGQGLEFLIYFQGNSAPDKSGLPSDRFSAERTGGSVSTLTIQRTQQEDSAVYLCASSLNSGVSYNEQFFGPGTRLTVL.

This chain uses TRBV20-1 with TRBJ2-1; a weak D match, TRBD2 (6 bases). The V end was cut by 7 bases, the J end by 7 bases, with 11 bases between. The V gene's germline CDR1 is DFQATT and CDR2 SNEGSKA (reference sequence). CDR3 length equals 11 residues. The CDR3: CSGGERNEQFF. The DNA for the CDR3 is TGCAGTGGGGGGGAACGGAATGAGCAGTTCTTC.

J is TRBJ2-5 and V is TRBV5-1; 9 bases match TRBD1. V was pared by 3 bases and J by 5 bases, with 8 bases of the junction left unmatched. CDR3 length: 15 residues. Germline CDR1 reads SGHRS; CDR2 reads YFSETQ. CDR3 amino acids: CASSWGTGQYETQYF. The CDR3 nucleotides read TGCGCCAGCAGCTGGGGGACAGGGCAGTACGAGACCCAGTACTTC.

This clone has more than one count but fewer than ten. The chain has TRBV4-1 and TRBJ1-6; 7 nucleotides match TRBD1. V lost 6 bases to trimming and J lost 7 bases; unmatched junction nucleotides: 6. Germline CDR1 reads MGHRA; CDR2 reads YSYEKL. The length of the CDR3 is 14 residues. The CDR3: CASSPRTGNSPLHF. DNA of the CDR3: TGCGCCAGCAGTCCTCGGACAGGAAATTCACCCCTCCACTTT.

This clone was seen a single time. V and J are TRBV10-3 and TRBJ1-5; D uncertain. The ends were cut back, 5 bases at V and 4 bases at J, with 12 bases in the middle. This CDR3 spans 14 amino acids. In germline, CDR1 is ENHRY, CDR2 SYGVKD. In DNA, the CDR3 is TGTGCCATCAGTTCAGGACCGGGAAATCAGCCCCAGCATTTT. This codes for CAISSGPGNQPQHF.

The CDR3 region is CASSVLRDRSSYEQYF. The CDR3 coding sequence is TGTGCCAGCAGTGTCCTCCGGGACAGGAGCTCCTACGAGCAGTACTTC. This chain links TRBV6-1 with TRBJ2-7; 8 bases line up with TRBD1. In germline, CDR1 is MNHNS, CDR2 SASEGT. The CDR3 is 16 amino acids. Trimming cost V 4 bases and J 0 bases; bases outside gene matches: 8.

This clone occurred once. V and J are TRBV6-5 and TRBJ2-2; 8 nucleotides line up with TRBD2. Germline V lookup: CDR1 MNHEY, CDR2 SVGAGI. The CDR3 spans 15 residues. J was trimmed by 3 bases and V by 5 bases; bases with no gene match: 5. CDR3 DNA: TGTGCCAGCAGTCCGGGGGGGAAGGACACCGGGGAGCTGTTTTTT. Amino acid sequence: CASSPGGKDTGELFF.

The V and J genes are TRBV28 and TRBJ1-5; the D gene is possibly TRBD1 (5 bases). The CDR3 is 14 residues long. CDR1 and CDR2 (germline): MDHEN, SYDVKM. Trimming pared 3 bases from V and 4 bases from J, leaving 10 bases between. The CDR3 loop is CASSFTGWNQPQHF. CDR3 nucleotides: TGTGCCAGCAGTTTCACAGGTTGGAATCAGCCCCAGCATTTT.

The CDR3 DNA is TGTGCCAGCAGCCGACTAGCGGGGACGAGGGAGACCCAGTACTTC. Translation: CASSRLAGTRETQYF. This chain uses TRBV7-9 with TRBJ2-5; the match to TRBD2 covers 11 bases. Trimming took 5 bases from V and 5 from J; bases not matched to a gene: 7. Germline CDR1 is SEHNR and CDR2 is FQNEAQ (reference sequence). The CDR3 runs 15 residues.

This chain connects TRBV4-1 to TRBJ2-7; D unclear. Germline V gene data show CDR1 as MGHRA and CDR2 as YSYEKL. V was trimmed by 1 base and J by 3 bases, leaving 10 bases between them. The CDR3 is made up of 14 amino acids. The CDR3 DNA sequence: TGCGCCAGCAGCCAAGCAACAATAAGCTACGAGCAGTACTTC. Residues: CASSQATISYEQYF.

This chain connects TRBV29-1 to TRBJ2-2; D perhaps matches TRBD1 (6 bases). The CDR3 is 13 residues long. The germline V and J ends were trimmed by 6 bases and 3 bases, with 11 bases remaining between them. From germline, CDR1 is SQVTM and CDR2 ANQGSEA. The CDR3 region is CSVDGTYTGELFF. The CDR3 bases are TGCAGCGTGGACGGGACATACACCGGGGAGCTGTTTTTT.

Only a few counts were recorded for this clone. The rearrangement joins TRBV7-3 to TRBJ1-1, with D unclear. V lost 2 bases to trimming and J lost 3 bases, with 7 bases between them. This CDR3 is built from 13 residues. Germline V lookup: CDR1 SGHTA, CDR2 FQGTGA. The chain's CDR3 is CASSLVADTEAFF. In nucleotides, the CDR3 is TGTGCCAGCAGCTTAGTGGCAGACACTGAAGCTTTCTTT. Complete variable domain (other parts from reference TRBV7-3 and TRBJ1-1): GAGVSQTPSNKVTEKGKYVELRCDPISGHTALYWYRQSLGQGPEFLIYFQGTGAADDSGLPNDRFFAVRPEGSVSTLKIQRTERGDSAVYLCASSLVADTEAFFGQGTRLTVV.

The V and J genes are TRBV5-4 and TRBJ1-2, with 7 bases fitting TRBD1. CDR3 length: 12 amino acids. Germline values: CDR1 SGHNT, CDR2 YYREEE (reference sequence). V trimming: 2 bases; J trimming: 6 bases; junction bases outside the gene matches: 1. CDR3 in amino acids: CASSFDRDGYTF. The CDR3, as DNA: TGTGCCAGCAGCTTCGACAGGGATGGCTACACCTTC.

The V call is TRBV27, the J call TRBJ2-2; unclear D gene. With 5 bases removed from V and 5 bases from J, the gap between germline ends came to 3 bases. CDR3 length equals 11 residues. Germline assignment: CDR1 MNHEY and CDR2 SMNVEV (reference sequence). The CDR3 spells CASSNTGELFF. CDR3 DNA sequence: TGTGCCAGCAGTAATACCGGGGAGCTGTTTTTT.

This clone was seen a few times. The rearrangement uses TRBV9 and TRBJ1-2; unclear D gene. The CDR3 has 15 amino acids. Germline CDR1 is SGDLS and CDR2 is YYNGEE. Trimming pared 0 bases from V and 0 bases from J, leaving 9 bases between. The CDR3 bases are TGTGCCAGCAGCGTAGAGGCAGTAGCTAACTATGGCTACACCTTC. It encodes CASSVEAVANYGYTF. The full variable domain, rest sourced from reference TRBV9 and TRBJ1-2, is DSGVTQTPKHLITATGQRVTLRCSPRSGDLSVYWYQQSLDQGLQFLIQYYNGEERAKGNILERFSAQQFPDLHSELNLSSLELGDSALYFCASSVEAVANYGYTFGSGTRLTVV.

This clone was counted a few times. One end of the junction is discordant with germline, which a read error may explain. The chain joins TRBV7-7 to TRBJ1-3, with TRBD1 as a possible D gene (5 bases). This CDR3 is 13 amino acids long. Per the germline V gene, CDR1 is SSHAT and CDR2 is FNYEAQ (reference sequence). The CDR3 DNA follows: TGTGCTAGCAGCTTAGGGCAGGGAGACACCATATATTTT. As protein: CASSLGQGDTIYF.